These T cell receptor beta chains were read from a single sample in a study of T cells after yellow fever vaccination. TCRdb used MiXCR to reprocess the 5' RACE reads, holding one entry per CDR3 protein. The repertoire includes 310,000 or so distinct CDR3 sequences, around 7.3% of them detected once, and over 15% sits in the top ten. Here the sequenced sample was PBMCs, taken roughly 46 days after the first yellow fever vaccination. These receptors all stem from a man between 18 and 35 years old who received the YFV17D yellow fever vaccine. Both conserved end residues are part of each CDR3. D genes are given only for firm matches. Clone size is shown for a subset of rows, as once, few, many or a class of expanded clone.

DNA | CDR3 | V | size | J | D
TGTGCCAGCAGCCCGACTAGGGCAATTATCTACAATGAGCAGTTCTTC | CASSPTRAIIYNEQFF | TRBV6-5 | many | TRBJ2-1 | NA
TGTGCCAGCAGTTTTAGTACGGCAAGTACTGAAGCTTTCTTT | CASSFSTASTEAFF | TRBV12-3/TRBV12-4 | NA | TRBJ1-1 | NA
TGTGCCAGCAACCCTGGGTTGGTGGGGGGGGGCCACAATGAGCAGTTCTTC | CASNPGLVGGGHNEQFF | TRBV7-9 | NA | TRBJ2-1 | NA
TGTGCCATCAGTGAAGTGGGCGTTAGGGGGTATCAGGACGGTTCACCCCTCCACTTT | CAISEVGVRGYQDGSPLHF | TRBV10-3 | NA | TRBJ1-6 | NA
TGCGCCAGCAGCCAAGCCGGGGCTAGCGGTCCAGATACGCAGTATTTT | CASSQAGASGPDTQYF | TRBV4-1 | NA | TRBJ2-3 | TRBD2
TGTGCTAGTGGGCCCACAGGGGGAAGTTCCTACGAGCAGTACTTC | CASGPTGGSSYEQYF | TRBV12-5 | NA | TRBJ2-7 | TRBD1
TGTGCCAGCAGCTTGGAGGCTGTTTATGGCTACACCTTC | CASSLEAVYGYTF | TRBV5-5 | NA | TRBJ1-2 | NA
TGTGCCATCATGGGAACTAGCGGGGGCTACAATGAGCAGTTCTTC | CAIMGTSGGYNEQFF | TRBV10-3 | many | TRBJ2-1 | TRBD2
TGTGCCATCAGTGATAACGAGATGAACACTGAAGCTTTCTTT | CAISDNEMNTEAFF | TRBV10-3 | few | TRBJ1-1 | NA
TGTGCCAGCAGCTCGAAGCGGACAGAATTTTCACCCCTCCACTTT | CASSSKRTEFSPLHF | TRBV7-2 | few | TRBJ1-6 | NA
TGCGCCAGCAGCCAAGGACAGGGTCGGAATGAGCAGTACTTC | CASSQGQGRNEQYF | TRBV4-3 | NA | TRBJ2-7 | TRBD1
TGTGCCAGCAGGTTCAGGGGGTTGGGAAACATTCAGTACTTC | CASRFRGLGNIQYF | TRBV27 | few | TRBJ2-4 | TRBD1
TGCAGTGCTAGAGATCTGGACGGCCCGGGAGAGACCCAGTACTTC | CSARDLDGPGETQYF | TRBV20-1 | NA | TRBJ2-5 | NA
TGTGCCAGCAGTTTGAACAGGGCCACTGAAGCTTTCTTT | CASSLNRATEAFF | TRBV12-3/TRBV12-4 | NA | TRBJ1-1 | NA
TGTGCCAGCACGGGCGGGGTTCCCTACAATGAGCAGTTCTTC | CASTGGVPYNEQFF | TRBV9 | few | TRBJ2-1 | NA
TGTGCCAGCAGTTTATCAGGGGCGAGGGGGCCCCAGCATTTT | CASSLSGARGPQHF | TRBV28 | NA | TRBJ1-5 | NA
TGTGCCAGCAGCACCAGGGGAAGCACAGATACGCAGTATTTT | CASSTRGSTDTQYF | TRBV5-4 | many | TRBJ2-3 | NA
TGTGCCAGCAGCCGGGGCGGACCGTGGGAGACCCAGTACTTC | CASSRGGPWETQYF | TRBV12-3/TRBV12-4 | NA | TRBJ2-5 | NA
TGTGCCAGCACCTCAGAACAGGGGGCTGGGACTGAAGCTTTCTTT | CASTSEQGAGTEAFF | TRBV7-6 | NA | TRBJ1-1 | TRBD1
TGTGCCAGCTCACCAAGAACCTACGAGCAGTACTTC | CASSPRTYEQYF | TRBV18 | NA | TRBJ2-7 | NA
TGTGCCAGCCGACAGGGACATTCACCCCTCCACTTT | CASRQGHSPLHF | TRBV6-5 | many | TRBJ1-6 | TRBD1
TGTGCCAGTACTTCTCGAAGTTACAATGAGCAGTTCTTC | CASTSRSYNEQFF | TRBV19 | NA | TRBJ2-1 | NA
TGTGCCAGCTCAGGGGCCAGATATGGCTACACCTTC | CASSGARYGYTF | TRBV18 | NA | TRBJ1-2 | NA
TGCAGCGGCCTGGGACTTAACGCGGATGGCTACACCTTC | CSGLGLNADGYTF | TRBV29-1 | NA | TRBJ1-2 | NA
TGTGCCAGCAGCGATGGGTCGGGGGGAGGCTACACCTTC | CASSDGSGGGYTF | TRBV7-3 | NA | TRBJ1-2 | NA
TGCAGCGTTGAAGCAGGGAGTAAAGAGACCCAGTACTTC | CSVEAGSKETQYF | TRBV29-1 | many | TRBJ2-5 | NA
TGCGCCAGCAGCATGGGAGGGGGCGAGACCCAGTACTTC | CASSMGGGETQYF | TRBV5-1 | NA | TRBJ2-5 | NA
TGTGCCAGCTCACCGGGAATATCAGGGGGCTACCGGCGGCCCAACAATGAGCAGTTCTTC | CASSPGISGGYRRPNNEQFF | TRBV18 | NA | TRBJ2-1 | TRBD1
TGTGCCAGCAGCTTAGTGGGGACTAGGGGCTTAGGTGAGCAGTTCTTC | CASSLVGTRGLGEQFF | TRBV7-2 | NA | TRBJ2-1 | TRBD2
TGTGCCAGCAGCGTATCGGGCTTCACAGATACGCAGTATTTT | CASSVSGFTDTQYF | TRBV9 | NA | TRBJ2-3 | NA
TGTGCCAGCAGTTTCAAAGACAGGGCTAATCAGCCCCAGCATTTT | CASSFKDRANQPQHF | TRBV28 | many | TRBJ1-5 | TRBD1
TGTGCCAGCAGTTTAGTTGGGTTCAGAGACCTGAGCAAAAACATTCAGTACTTC | CASSLVGFRDLSKNIQYF | TRBV12-3/TRBV12-4 | few | TRBJ2-4 | NA
TGCAGTGCTAGAGATCGTAGGGCTAGCGGGGCGTACGAGCAGTACTTC | CSARDRRASGAYEQYF | TRBV20-1 | NA | TRBJ2-7 | TRBD2
TGTGCCAGCAGTCGAGGACAGGGGGTGAGGGAGACCCAGTACTTC | CASSRGQGVRETQYF | TRBV27 | few | TRBJ2-5 | TRBD1
TGTGCCAGCAGTTTAGGGCCTATGGAGCAGTTCTTC | CASSLGPMEQFF | TRBV12-3/TRBV12-4 | few | TRBJ2-1 | NA
TGCGCCAGCAGCTTGTCAGGGGATCGTAGATACGAGCAGTACTTC | CASSLSGDRRYEQYF | TRBV5-1 | many | TRBJ2-7 | NA
TGCGCCAGCACCAAGGGGCAGACTCAAGAGACCCAGTACTTC | CASTKGQTQETQYF | TRBV5-1 | many | TRBJ2-5 | NA
TGTGCCACCAGTGATCAAGCCGCTAGCGAGACGCGGGAGACCCAGTACTTC | CATSDQAASETRETQYF | TRBV24-1 | few | TRBJ2-5 | NA
TGTGCCAGCAACATAGGAGCGGGTATGGGAGAGACCCAGTACTTC | CASNIGAGMGETQYF | TRBV6-1 | few | TRBJ2-5 | NA
TGTGCCAGCAGCCACCTCCAGGAGGGGCTAGAGACCCAGTACTTC | CASSHLQEGLETQYF | TRBV6-5 | many | TRBJ2-5 | NA
TGTGCCAGCAGCCGCGACACCGGAAGAAACACCATATATTTT | CASSRDTGRNTIYF | TRBV7-2 | NA | TRBJ1-3 | NA
TGTGCCAGCAGCCCTCAGGTCATGGGCACTGAAGCTTTCTTT | CASSPQVMGTEAFF | TRBV9 | many | TRBJ1-1 | NA
TGTGCCAGCAGTTTCGACGAACAAGAGACCCAGTACTTC | CASSFDEQETQYF | TRBV12-3/TRBV12-4 | few | TRBJ2-5 | NA
TGCAGTGCTAGAGATACCGTGACTGGTGAAGCTTTCTTT | CSARDTVTGEAFF | TRBV20-1 | few | TRBJ1-1 | NA
TGTGCCAGCAGTTACGGCCAAACAGGGGCCCCCGAGCAGTTCTTC | CASSYGQTGAPEQFF | TRBV6-5 | NA | TRBJ2-1 | TRBD1
TGTGCCAGCAGTTACTCGGACGGGTATCGGTTCTTC | CASSYSDGYRFF | TRBV6-2/TRBV6-3 | NA | TRBJ2-1 | NA
TGTGCCAGCAGCCCCCCGAGGGGACACCGCACCGGGGAGCTGTTTTTT | CASSPPRGHRTGELFF | TRBV7-2 | many | TRBJ2-2 | NA